This T cell receptor beta chain was sequenced for a study of T cell responses to AZD1222 COVID-19 vaccine. Study-wide background: Second-dose intervals near 4 or 12 weeks were combined. General study findings and limits: Donors in the cohort were predominantly white British and more often female, and clonal diversity was possibly underestimated. Vaccine-related CD4 TCRs covered spike, predominating at 160-218 and 743-854.

Comments on this clone: The antigen is not known.

The CDR3 extends over 12 amino acids. CDR1 MDHEN and CDR2 SYDVKM come from the germline V gene. Trimming cost V 4 bases and J 5 bases, with 8 bases left between them. Only in-frame clones appear in the TCRdb table, and some are missing; sequencing was by immunoSEQ multiplex PCR. The sample has some 130,000 clones, around 84% seen once. The chain employs TRBV28 and TRBJ1-1; D is unclear. This sequence was found in an adult in good health. The starting material was peripheral blood, obtained on day 0 of AZD1222 vaccination. The CDR3 loop reads CASSSTRTEAFF. In nucleotides, the CDR3 is TGTGCCAGCAGTTCTACTCGGACTGAAGCTTTCTTT.